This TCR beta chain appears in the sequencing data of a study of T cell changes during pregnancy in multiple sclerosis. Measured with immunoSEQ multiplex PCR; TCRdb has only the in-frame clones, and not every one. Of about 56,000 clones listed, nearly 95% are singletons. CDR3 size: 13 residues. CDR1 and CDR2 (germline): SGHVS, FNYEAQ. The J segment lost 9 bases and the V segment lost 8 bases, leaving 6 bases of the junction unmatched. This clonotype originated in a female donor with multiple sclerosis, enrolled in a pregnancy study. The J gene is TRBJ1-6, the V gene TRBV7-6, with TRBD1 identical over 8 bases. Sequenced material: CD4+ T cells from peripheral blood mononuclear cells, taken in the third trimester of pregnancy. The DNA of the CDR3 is TGTGCCAGCGATACAGGGGGAGTTTCACCCCTCCACTTT. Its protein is CASDTGGVSPLHF. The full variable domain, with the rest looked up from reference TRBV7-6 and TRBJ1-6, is GAGVSQSPRYKVTKRGQDVALRCDPISGHVSLYWYRQALGQGPEFLTYFNYEAQQDKSGLPNDRFSAERPEGSISTLTIQRTEQRDSAMYRCASDTGGVSPLHFGNGTRLTVT.